The clone carrying this TCR beta chain was counted only a few times. Its cognate antigen is unknown. TCRdb reanalysed the 5' RACE reads using MiXCR and keeps one entry per CDR3 protein. The sample consists of 270,000 or so distinct CDR3 sequences, 6.5% to 9.5% of them appearing once. The data are from a study of identical twins. Broader study findings: Fewer insertions were carried by abundant cord blood beta clonotypes, but none was seen in memory repertoires. Possibly, invariant MAIT and iNKT cells partly confounded zero-insertion analyses.

The sample also formed part of further work on yellow fever vaccine responses in identical twins.

The sequencing sample was made of CD8+ T cells sorted from blood. The clonotype was recovered from a woman aged 18-29 years in good health.

CDR3: CASSMPRGGELFF. The CDR3 DNA follows: TGTGCCAGTAGTATGCCGCGGGGCGGGGAGCTGTTTTTT. The gene calls are TRBV19 and TRBJ2-2; a weak D match, TRBD2 (6 bases). CDR1 is LNHDA and CDR2 is SQIVND in the germline V gene (reference sequence). V shed 3 bases and J shed 7 bases, with 9 bases lying between them. The CDR3 is 13 residues long.